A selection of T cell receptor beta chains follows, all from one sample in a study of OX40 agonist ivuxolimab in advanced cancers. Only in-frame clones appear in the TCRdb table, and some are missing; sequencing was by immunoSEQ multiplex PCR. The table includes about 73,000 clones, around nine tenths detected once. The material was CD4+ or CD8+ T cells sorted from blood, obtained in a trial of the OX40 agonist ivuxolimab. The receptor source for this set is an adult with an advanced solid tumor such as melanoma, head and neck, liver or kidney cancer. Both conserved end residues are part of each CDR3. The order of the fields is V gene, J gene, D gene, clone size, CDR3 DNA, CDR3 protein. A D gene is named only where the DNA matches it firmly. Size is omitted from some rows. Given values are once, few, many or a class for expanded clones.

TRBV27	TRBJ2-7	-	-	TGTGCCAGCAGTTTATCGCGGGGCACCTACGAGCAGTACTTC	CASSLSRGTYEQYF
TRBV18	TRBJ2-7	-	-	TGTGCCAGCTCACCCGGCAGGGATTACGAGCAGTACTTC	CASSPGRDYEQYF
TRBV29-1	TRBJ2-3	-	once	TGCAGCGTTGATGGGGAGGTGGGCACAGATACGCAGTATTTT	CSVDGEVGTDTQYF
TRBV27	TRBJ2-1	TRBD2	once	TGTGCCAGCAGTTTAGCCCGCCCGGGGGGATACAATGAGCAGTTCTTC	CASSLARPGGYNEQFF
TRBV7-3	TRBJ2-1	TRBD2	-	TGTGCCAGCAGCTCAGATATGGGACTAGCGCTACCACGCAGTGAGCAGTTCTTC	CASSSDMGLALPRSEQFF
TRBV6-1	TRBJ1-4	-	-	TGTGCCAGCAGTGTGGGGTATCGGGAAAAACTGTTTTTT	CASSVGYREKLFF
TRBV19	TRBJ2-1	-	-	TGTGCCAGTGGGGGAGTCACCTACAATGAGCAGTTCTTC	CASGGVTYNEQFF
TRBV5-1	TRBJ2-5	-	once	TGCGCCAGCAGTCCGGACCCCGAAGAGACCCAGTACTTC	CASSPDPEETQYF
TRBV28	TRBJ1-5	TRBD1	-	TGTGCCAGCAGTTTCCCAGGGGGAAGCAATCAGCCCCAGCATTTT	CASSFPGGSNQPQHF
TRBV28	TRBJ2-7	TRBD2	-	TGTGCCAGCAGTCTAGCGGGGGCTCTTAGGGAGCAGTACTTC	CASSLAGALREQYF
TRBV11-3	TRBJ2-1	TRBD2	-	TGTGCCAGGGGACTAGCCAACAGATACAATGAGCAGTTCTTC	CARGLANRYNEQFF
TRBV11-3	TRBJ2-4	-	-	TGTGCCAGCAGCGCCCGGCACCAAGGAAACATTCAGTACTTC	CASSARHQGNIQYF
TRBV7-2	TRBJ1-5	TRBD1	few	TGTGCCAGCAGCTTAGCAGGGGGCGGTGGTCAGCCCCAGCATTTT	CASSLAGGGGQPQHF
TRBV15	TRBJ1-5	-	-	TGTGCCACCAGCAGAGATGTGGGAAATCAGCCCCAGCATTTT	CATSRDVGNQPQHF
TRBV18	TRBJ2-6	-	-	TGTGCCAGCTCACCGCTAGGGGACTCTGGGGCCAACGTCCTGACTTTC	CASSPLGDSGANVLTF
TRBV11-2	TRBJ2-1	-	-	TGTGCCAGCAGCTTAGGGAGGTGGCCCTCCCAGGGGTCCTACAATGAGCAGTTCTTC	CASSLGRWPSQGSYNEQFF
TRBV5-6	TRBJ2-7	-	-	TGTGCCAGCAGCTTAGTTCGGGTATCTCCCGGCGAGCAGTACTTC	CASSLVRVSPGEQYF
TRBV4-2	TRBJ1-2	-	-	TGTGCCAGCAGCCAAGGGGAGCCCAGACGCTATGGCTACACCTTC	CASSQGEPRRYGYTF
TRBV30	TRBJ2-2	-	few	TGTGCCTGGAGTGTATGGGGGTACACCGGGGAGCTGTTTTTT	CAWSVWGYTGELFF
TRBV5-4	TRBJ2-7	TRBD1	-	TGTGCCAGCAGCTTGGCCCCCCCGGGACAGGGGGCCCACGAGCAGTACTTC	CASSLAPPGQGAHEQYF
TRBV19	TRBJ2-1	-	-	TGTGCCAGTACCCCCCAACGGGAGTTCTCCTACAATGAGCAGTTCTTC	CASTPQREFSYNEQFF
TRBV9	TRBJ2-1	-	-	TGTGCCAGCAGCGACCACTTACAGGACAATGAGCAGTTCTTC	CASSDHLQDNEQFF
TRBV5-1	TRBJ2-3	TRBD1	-	TGCGCCAGCAGATCTGGACAGGGAGTTGGAGATACGCAGTATTTT	CASRSGQGVGDTQYF
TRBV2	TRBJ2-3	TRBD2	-	TGTGCCGGCACTACTAGCGGGGACCTAGGGAGCACAGATACGCAGTATTTT	CAGTTSGDLGSTDTQYF
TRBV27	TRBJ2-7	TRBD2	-	TGTGCCAGCAGTCCCCTCTGGGGCGGGGGCTCCTACGAGCAGTACTTC	CASSPLWGGGSYEQYF
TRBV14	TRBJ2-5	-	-	TGTGCCAGCAGCCAAGACGGGGAGGGGGCAGTGGAGACCCAGTACTTC	CASSQDGEGAVETQYF
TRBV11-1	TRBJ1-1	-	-	TGTGCCAGCAGCCGGACAGAGAACACTGAAGCTTTCTTT	CASSRTENTEAFF
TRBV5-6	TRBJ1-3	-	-	TGTGCCAGCAGCCGGGACCAGTGGAACACCATATATTTT	CASSRDQWNTIYF